This TCR beta chain is from a study of shared clonotypes between healthy human individuals. Study information: The composition of the donors was a couple of women and a few men aged 18 to 49. Study observations and caveats: The study generally estimated greater richness for naive than memory subsets.

At deep level, the assay was performed. Method: immunoSEQ multiplex PCR; TCRdb's copy keeps in-frame clones and lacks some. This repertoire shows 980,000 or so clones, over 75% found once; its top ten account for about 1.5%. CD4+ cell separation produced CD45RA+ naive and CD45RA-negative memory subsets. For this clone: Antigen specificity is unknown. The sample holds other DNA sequences that translate to the same CDR3.

Between the trimmed V and J ends, which lost 1 base and 6 bases, there was a span of 5 bases. The germline CDR1 and CDR2 sequences are DFQATT and SNEGSKA (reference sequence). This CDR3 is built from 11 residues. This chain joins TRBV20-1 and TRBJ2-3; tentative D call: TRBD1 (5 bases). The sequence was obtained from a man aged 18 to 30 in good health. The sequenced sample consisted of memory CD4+ T cells sorted from blood. Subset in this sample: CD45RA-negative fraction. The CDR3 region is CSARAGDTQYF. CDR3 DNA: TGCAGTGCTAGAGCAGGGGATACGCAGTATTTT.